These 22 T cell receptor beta chains were sequenced from one sample in a study of blood T cell repertoires in COVID-19. Data came from immunoSEQ multiplex PCR; TCRdb stores just in-frame clones and leaves some out. The table records about 190,000 clones, roughly four fifths of them present only once. Sequenced material: peripheral blood. The receptor set was obtained from a woman aged 40 to 50 with acute or convalescent COVID-19.

For the CDR3, the DNA is TGTGCCAGCAGCTTTCACGGCGCGGGGGGGCCTACCGGGGAGCTGTTTTTT. Its translation is CASSFHGAGGPTGELFF. This chain uses TRBV7-3 with TRBJ2-2; 9 nucleotides match TRBD2. Germline CDR1 SGHTA, CDR2 FQGTGA. CDR3 length: 17 amino acids. The trim removed 3 bases at V and 5 bases at J, leaving 10 bases unmatched.

This sequence joins TRBV28 and TRBJ2-1, with 15 bases lining up with TRBD2. With V trimmed by 5 bases and J by 16 bases, 6 bases remained unmatched. Germline V gene data show CDR1 as MDHEN and CDR2 as SYDVKM. CDR3 length: 13 residues. The CDR3 reads CASSPGLAGGEFF. The CDR3 nucleotides read TGTGCCAGCAGTCCTGGACTAGCGGGGGGGGAATTCTTC.

This chain joins TRBV5-1 and TRBJ2-7; the D gene is possibly TRBD2 (5 bases). CDR1 is SGHRS and CDR2 is YFSETQ in the germline V gene. Trimming stripped 1 base from V and 0 bases from J, with 11 bases between. This CDR3 region has 15 residues. This CDR3 reads CASSLLSGPSYEQYF. In DNA form, the CDR3 reads TGCGCCAGCAGCTTGTTGAGCGGCCCCTCCTACGAGCAGTACTTC.

V and J are TRBV3-1 (or the pseudogene TRBV3-2) and TRBJ1-6, with a weak D call TRBD1 (6 bases). The V gene's germline CDR1 is LGHDT and CDR2 YNNKEL (reference sequence). CDR3 length: 16 residues. Trimming cost V 4 bases and J 5 bases, with 15 bases left between them. The CDR3: CASSPGTLSHNSPLHF. The CDR3 DNA reads as TGTGCCAGCAGCCCCGGGACACTTAGTCATAATTCACCCCTCCACTTT.

The chain uses TRBV20-1 and TRBJ2-3; TRBD1 is a possible D gene (6 bases). This CDR3 has 15 residues. The germline V gene has CDR1 DFQATT and CDR2 SNEGSKA (reference sequence). The germline V and J ends were trimmed by 3 bases and 1 base, with 14 bases remaining between them. Written as DNA, the CDR3 is TGCAGTGCTAGTCTGGGGGCCGTCGGCACAGATACGCAGTATTTT. This gives the protein CSASLGAVGTDTQYF.

This clone appeared many times. The CDR3 sequence is CASSQMGHLEAFF. Written as DNA, the CDR3 is TGCGCCAGCAGCCAGATGGGACATCTTGAAGCTTTCTTT. The V gene is TRBV5-1, the J gene TRBJ1-1, with D perhaps matching TRBD1 (6 bases). From germline, CDR1 is SGHRS and CDR2 YFSETQ. V shed 4 bases and J shed 7 bases, with 14 bases lying between them. The CDR3 has 13 amino acids.

This clone has just a few counts. The chain uses TRBV30 and TRBJ1-5, with unresolved D. The V gene lost 7 bases and the J gene lost 4 bases, with 17 bases spanning the gap. CDR1 GTSNPN and CDR2 SVGIG come from the germline V gene (reference sequence). The CDR3 has 14 amino acids. CDR3 nucleotides: TGTGCCTCGGGATCGGGTCCGTTTAATCAGCCCCAGCATTTT. This codes for CASGSGPFNQPQHF.

The DNA for the CDR3 is TGCAGCGTTGCCGCAGGGGCTGATTCACCCCTCCACTTT. Amino acid sequence: CSVAAGADSPLHF. This chain uses TRBV29-1 with TRBJ1-6; D might be TRBD1 (6 bases). This CDR3 comprises 13 residues. Germline lookup yields CDR1 SQVTM and CDR2 ANQGSEA. With 4 bases removed from V and 8 bases from J, the gap between germline ends came to 12 bases.

This clone has a handful of counts. The chain links TRBV2 to TRBJ1-2, with D possibly matching TRBD1 (6 bases). V was cut by 2 bases and J by 0 bases, with 7 bases left in between. The CDR3 has 14 residues. The germline V gene encodes CDR1 SNHLY and CDR2 FYNNEI. The CDR3 loop reads CASSERTANYGYTF. The CDR3 nucleotides are TGTGCCAGCAGTGAAAGGACAGCTAACTATGGCTACACCTTC.

This clone was picked up a small number of times. V gene TRBV12-3 or TRBV12-4 combines with J gene TRBJ1-2; TRBD1 agrees at 9 bases. The CDR3 contains 13 residues. V shed 2 bases, J shed 8 bases, and the junction held 3 bases outside the gene matches. The CDR3 DNA follows: TGTGCCAGCAGTTTACGACAGGGGGACGGCTACACCTTC. Its translation is CASSLRQGDGYTF.

The chain carries TRBV30 and TRBJ1-1; TRBD1 matches at 7 bases. The CDR3 length is 14 residues. CDR1 is GTSNPN, CDR2 SVGIG, per germline (reference sequence). V lost 2 bases and J lost 1; bases outside the gene matches: 4. Here the CDR3 DNA reads TGTGCCTGGAGTCCCGGGACAGCGAACACTGAAGCTTTCTTT. Amino acid sequence: CAWSPGTANTEAFF.

The chain joins TRBV9 to TRBJ2-7; 7 nucleotides agree with TRBD1. The germline V gene has CDR1 SGDLS and CDR2 YYNGEE. This CDR3 comprises 15 residues. The ends lost 3 bases at V and 0 bases at J; junction bases unmatched: 6. The CDR3 sequence: CASSGQGPASYEQYF. CDR3 DNA sequence: TGTGCCAGCAGCGGACAGGGCCCGGCCTCCTACGAGCAGTACTTC.

The rearrangement joins TRBV19 to TRBJ1-1; D is unclear. The length of the CDR3 is 13 residues. Germline loops: CDR1 LNHDA, CDR2 SQIVND (reference sequence). The V end was cut by 9 bases, the J end by 1 base, with 12 bases between. The DNA for the CDR3 is TGTGCCAGCAGGACTTTTGGGAACACTGAAGCTTTCTTT. Its translation is CASRTFGNTEAFF.

The chain carries TRBV30 and TRBJ1-5; no reliable D call. The CDR3 contains 15 residues. The V gene lost 4 bases and the J gene lost 0 bases, with 13 bases spanning the gap. Germline V gene sequence: CDR1 GTSNPN, CDR2 SVGIG (reference sequence). For the CDR3, the DNA is TGTGCCTGGACTGTCTACGGTAGTAGCAATCAGCCCCAGCATTTT. This gives the protein CAWTVYGSSNQPQHF.

The chain joins TRBV28 to TRBJ2-2; TRBD2 matches 8 bases. Per germline, CDR1 MDHEN and CDR2 SYDVKM. After removal of 9 bases from V and 7 bases from J, the junction contained 10 bases not matched to a gene. The CDR3 consists of 14 residues. CDR3 DNA: TGTGCCAGTAAGACTAGCGCGACGAGCGGGGAGCTGTTTTTT. Residues: CASKTSATSGELFF. Complete variable domain (other parts from reference TRBV28 and TRBJ2-2): DVKVTQSSRYLVKRTGEKVFLECVQDMDHENMFWYRQDPGLGLRLIYFSYDVKMKEKGDIPEGYSVSREKKERFSLILESASTNQTSMYLCASKTSATSGELFFGEGSRLTVL.

The chain uses TRBV5-4 and TRBJ2-7; no definite D call. The germline CDR1 and CDR2 sequences are SGHNT and YYREEE (reference sequence). V shed 5 bases and J shed 2 bases, with 23 bases lying between them. There are 17 residues in the CDR3. The CDR3 sequence: CASSGTTVEQFPYEQYF. As DNA, the CDR3 is TGTGCCAGCAGTGGAACAACCGTGGAGCAGTTTCCCTACGAGCAGTACTTC.

Concerning this clone itself: The junction departs from the called germline gene at one end, perhaps through a read error. The V gene is TRBV27, the J gene TRBJ1-2; D is unresolved. Per the germline V gene, CDR1 is MNHEY and CDR2 is SMNVEV (reference sequence). The CDR3 has 14 amino acids. The CDR3 protein is CASSRTGSNPMGIF. In DNA form, the CDR3 reads TGTGCCAGCAGTCGAACGGGATCAAACCCGATGGGAATATTC.

This clone was counted many times. The chain combines TRBV19 with TRBJ2-7; weak D call: TRBD1 (6 bases). Trimming took off 0 bases at V and 4 bases at J, with 16 bases between the two ends. This CDR3 comprises 16 residues. Germline loops: CDR1 LNHDA, CDR2 SQIVND (reference sequence). This CDR3 is CASSIEMAGVGYEQYF. CDR3 bases: TGTGCCAGTAGTATAGAGATGGCAGGGGTCGGGTACGAGCAGTACTTC.

The V call is TRBV6-2 or TRBV6-3, the J call TRBJ2-7; TRBD1 matches 7 bases. Germline loops: CDR1 MNHEY, CDR2 SVGEGT. This CDR3 has 12 residues. Unmatched junction bases numbered 2, after V lost 5 bases and J lost 4 bases. CDR3: CASSTRGYEQYF. In DNA form, the CDR3 reads TGTGCCAGCAGTACCAGGGGGTACGAGCAGTACTTC.

The chain combines TRBV3-1 (or the pseudogene TRBV3-2) with TRBJ1-2, with TRBD1 as a possible D gene (6 bases). V lost 0 bases, J lost 2 bases, and 10 bases lay in between. Germline V lookup: CDR1 LGHDT, CDR2 YNNKEL (reference sequence). CDR3 length: 15 amino acids. CDR3 protein: CASSQEGGRNYGYTF. DNA for the CDR3: TGTGCCAGCAGCCAAGAAGGGGGACGGAACTATGGCTACACCTTC.

This clone was counted once. J is TRBJ2-7 and V is TRBV7-9; D call uncertain. Trimming stripped 6 bases from V and 3 bases from J, with 12 bases between. The CDR3 has 13 amino acids. Germline CDR1 is SEHNR and CDR2 is FQNEAQ (reference sequence). The CDR3 nucleotides are TGTGCCAGCAGTCCAATCTCAGGCTACGAGCAGTACTTC. Protein: CASSPISGYEQYF.

The CDR3 sequence: CASSVGGGDTAFF. CDR3 sequence (DNA): TGTGCCAGCAGCGTAGGGGGTGGGGACACCGCTTTCTTT. The chain links TRBV9 to TRBJ1-1; tentatively, D is TRBD1 (6 bases). CDR1 and CDR2 (germline): SGDLS, YYNGEE. Trimming took 0 bases from V and 11 from J, leaving 14 bases between them. This CDR3 is built from 13 residues.